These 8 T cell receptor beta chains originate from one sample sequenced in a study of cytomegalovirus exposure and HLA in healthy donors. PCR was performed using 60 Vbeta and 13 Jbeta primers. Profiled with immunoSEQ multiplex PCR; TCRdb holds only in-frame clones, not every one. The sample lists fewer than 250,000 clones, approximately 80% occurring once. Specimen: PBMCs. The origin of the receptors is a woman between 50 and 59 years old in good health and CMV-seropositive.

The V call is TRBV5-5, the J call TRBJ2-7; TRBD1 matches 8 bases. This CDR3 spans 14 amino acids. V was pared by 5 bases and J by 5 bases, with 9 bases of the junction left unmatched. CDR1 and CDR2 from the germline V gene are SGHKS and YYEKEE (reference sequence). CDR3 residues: CASRYAGGSNEQYF. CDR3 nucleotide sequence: TGTGCCAGCAGGTACGCAGGGGGCTCGAACGAGCAGTACTTC. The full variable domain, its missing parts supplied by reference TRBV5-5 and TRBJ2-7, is DAGVTQSPTHLIKTRGQQVTLRCSPISGHKSVSWYQQVLGQGPQFIFQYYEKEERGRGNFPDRFSARQFPNYSSELNVNALLLGDSALYLCASRYAGGSNEQYFGPGTRLTVT.

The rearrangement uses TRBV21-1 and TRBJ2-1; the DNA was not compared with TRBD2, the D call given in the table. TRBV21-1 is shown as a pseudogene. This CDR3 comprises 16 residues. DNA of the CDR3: TGTGCCAGCAGCAAAGAGGCGCCTAGCGGGGAAGCTGAGCAGTTCTTC. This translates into CASSKEAPSGEAEQFF.

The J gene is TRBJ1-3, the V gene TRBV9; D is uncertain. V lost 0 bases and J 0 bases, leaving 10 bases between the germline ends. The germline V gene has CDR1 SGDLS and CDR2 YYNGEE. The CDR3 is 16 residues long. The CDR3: CASSVGRPDSGNTIYF. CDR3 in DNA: TGTGCCAGCAGCGTAGGTCGTCCAGACTCTGGAAACACCATATATTTT.

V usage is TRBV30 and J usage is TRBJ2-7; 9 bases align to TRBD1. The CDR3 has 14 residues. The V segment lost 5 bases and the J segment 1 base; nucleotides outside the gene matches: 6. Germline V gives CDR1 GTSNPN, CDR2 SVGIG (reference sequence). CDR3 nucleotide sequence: TGTGCCTGGGACGCCGGGACAGGGTCCTACGAGCAGTACTTC. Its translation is CAWDAGTGSYEQYF.

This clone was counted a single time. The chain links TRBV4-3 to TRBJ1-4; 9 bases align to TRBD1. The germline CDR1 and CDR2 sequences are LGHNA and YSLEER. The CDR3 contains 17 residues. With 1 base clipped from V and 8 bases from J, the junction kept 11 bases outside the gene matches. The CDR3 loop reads CASSQGFQTGGREKLFF. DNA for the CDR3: TGCGCCAGCAGCCAAGGCTTCCAAACAGGGGGCCGGGAAAAACTGTTTTTT.

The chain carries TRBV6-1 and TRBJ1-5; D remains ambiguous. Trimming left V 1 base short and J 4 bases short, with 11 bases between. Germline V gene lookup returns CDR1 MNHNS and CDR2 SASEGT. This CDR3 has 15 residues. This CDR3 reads CASSEGTGWNQPQHF. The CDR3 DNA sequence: TGTGCCAGCAGTGAAGGGACGGGGTGGAATCAGCCCCAGCATTTT.

CDR3 region: CASRVAQDYGYTF. The DNA for the CDR3 is TGCGCCAGCAGAGTAGCACAGGACTATGGCTACACCTTC. The rearrangement links TRBV5-1 to TRBJ1-2; the D gene is possibly TRBD1 (5 bases). Trimming took 5 bases from V and 3 from J, leaving 11 bases between them. Germline V gene lookup returns CDR1 SGHRS and CDR2 YFSETQ. The CDR3 sequence is 13 residues long.

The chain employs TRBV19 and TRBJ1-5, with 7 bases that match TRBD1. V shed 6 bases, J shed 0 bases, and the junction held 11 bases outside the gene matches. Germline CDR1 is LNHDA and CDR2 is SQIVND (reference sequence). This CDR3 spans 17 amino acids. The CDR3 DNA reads TGTGCCAGTAGCAAAGGGACAGAGCAAGATAGCAATCAGCCCCAGCATTTT. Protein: CASSKGTEQDSNQPQHF.